This paragraph reports one TCR beta chain. Its antigen is still unknown. The sample is drawn from a study of cytomegalovirus exposure and HLA in healthy donors. The CDR3 is 15 residues long. V shed 6 bases, J shed 1 base, and the junction held 4 bases outside the gene matches. Germline V CDR1 and CDR2: SNHLY, FYNNEI. It was with 60 Vbeta and 13 Jbeta primers that the PCR ran. Data came from immunoSEQ multiplex PCR; TCRdb stores just in-frame clones and leaves some out. The sample shows around 100,000 clones, about 85% of them seen only once. Study observations and caveats: Researchers reported in a later analysis that a missense DCLRE1C variant was tied to TCR beta V- and J-gene trimming.

The sequenced sample was PBMCs. The clonotype originates from a man aged 30 to 45 in good health and CMV-seronegative. This chain uses TRBV2 with TRBJ2-1; 9 positions match TRBD1. CDR3 DNA sequence: TGTGCCAGCAGGGCCGGGACAGGGTCCTACAATGAGCAGTTCTTC. Residues: CASRAGTGSYNEQFF.